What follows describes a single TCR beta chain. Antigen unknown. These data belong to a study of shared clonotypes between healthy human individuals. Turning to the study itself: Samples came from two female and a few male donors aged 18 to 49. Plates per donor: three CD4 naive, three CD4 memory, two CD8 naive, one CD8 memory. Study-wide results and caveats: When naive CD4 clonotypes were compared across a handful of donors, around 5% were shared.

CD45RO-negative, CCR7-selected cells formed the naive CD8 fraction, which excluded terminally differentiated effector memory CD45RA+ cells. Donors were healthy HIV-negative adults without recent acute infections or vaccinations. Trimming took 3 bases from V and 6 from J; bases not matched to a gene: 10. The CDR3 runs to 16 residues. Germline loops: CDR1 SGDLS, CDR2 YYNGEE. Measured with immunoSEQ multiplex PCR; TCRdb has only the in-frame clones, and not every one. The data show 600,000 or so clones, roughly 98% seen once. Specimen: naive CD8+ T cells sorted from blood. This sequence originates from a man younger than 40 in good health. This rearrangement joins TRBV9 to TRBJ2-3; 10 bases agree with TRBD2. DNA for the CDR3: TGTGCCAGCAGCGGGTCTGGACTAGCGGTGGCGGATACGCAGTATTTT. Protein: CASSGSGLAVADTQYF.